The following is a T cell receptor beta chain sequence with its context. Its antigen remains unidentified. TCRdb's table, derived via immunoSEQ multiplex PCR, lists solely in-frame clones and lacks some. The repertoire holds roughly 80,000 clones, approximately 87% seen once, with over 1.1% in the top ten. This record comes from a study of T cell responses to AZD1222 COVID-19 vaccine. Germline V gives CDR1 SGHNT, CDR2 YYREEE (reference sequence). This CDR3 contains 17 residues. Unmatched junction bases numbered 14, after V lost 2 bases and J lost 7 bases. Points from the study as a whole: After the peak T cell response, and only then, were repertoires sampled. Spike-wide coverage was observed for vaccine-associated CD4 TCRs, with dominant responses at 160-218 and 743-854. Among AZD1222 vaccinees, only five or six were seropositive at baseline. Donors were chiefly white British, with a greater number of females, and clonal diversity was perhaps underestimated.

The sequencing here drew on peripheral blood, taken 28 days after the second AZD1222 dose. The gene calls are TRBV5-4 and TRBJ2-5, with 10 bases that match TRBD2. The sequence was obtained from an adult who received the AZD1222 COVID-19 vaccine. CDR3 nucleotides: TGTGCCAGCAGCTTTTCTAGCGGGGGACAGACTGTGGGGACCCAGTACTTC. Its protein product is CASSFSSGGQTVGTQYF. The whole variable domain, remainder taken from reference TRBV5-4 and TRBJ2-5, is ETGVTQSPTHLIKTRGQQVTLRCSSQSGHNTVSWYQQALGQGPQFIFQYYREEENGRGNFPPRFSGLQFPNYSSELNVNALELDDSALYLCASSFSSGGQTVGTQYFGPGTRLLVL.